This is a list of T cell receptor beta chains from one sample in a study of somatic mutations in cytotoxic T cells in rheumatoid arthritis. Sequenced by immunoSEQ multiplex PCR; TCRdb stores in-frame clones only, minus some. This sample has approximately 17,000 clones, with 75% to 80% found just once. Sequenced sample: CD8+ T cells sorted from blood. These receptors were taken from an adult with rheumatoid arthritis. CDR3s include the opening cysteine and the closing phenylalanine or tryptophan. Fields, in order: clone size, J gene, V gene, D gene, CDR3 protein, CDR3 DNA. The D gene is left open where the match is weak. Clone size is shown for a subset of rows, as once, few, many or a class of expanded clone.

-	TRBJ2-5	TRBV15	-	CATSIGRLQETQYF	TGTGCCACCAGTATCGGGAGACTCCAAGAGACCCAGTACTTC
-	TRBJ2-2	TRBV29-1	-	CSVEDPDRNTGELFF	TGCAGCGTTGAAGATCCAGACAGAAACACCGGGGAGCTGTTTTTT
-	TRBJ2-1	TRBV21-1	-	CASSKGRTLGYNEQFF	TGTGCCAGCAGCAAAGGCCGGACCTTAGGCTACAATGAGCAGTTCTTC
-	TRBJ1-6	TRBV6-5	-	CASGLYNSPLHF	TGTGCCAGCGGACTGTATAATTCACCCCTCCACTTT
-	TRBJ2-1	TRBV15	-	CATSRDQGWRQNYNEQFF	TGTGCCACCAGCAGAGACCAAGGGTGGCGACAGAACTACAATGAGCAGTTCTTC
-	TRBJ2-5	TRBV5-6	TRBD2	CASSFGGLAVTYQETQYF	TGTGCCAGCAGCTTTGGAGGACTAGCGGTTACGTACCAAGAGACCCAGTACTTC
-	TRBJ2-7	TRBV25-1	TRBD2	CASSLAEIYEQYF	TGTGCCAGCAGCCTAGCGGAGATCTACGAGCAGTACTTC
-	TRBJ1-1	TRBV21-1	-	CASLPRAANTEAFF	TGTGCCAGTCTTCCAAGGGCCGCGAACACTGAAGCTTTCTTT
-	TRBJ2-1	TRBV28	-	CASTSLALSYNEQFF	TGTGCCAGCACCTCTCTAGCGCTCTCCTACAATGAGCAGTTCTTC
-	TRBJ1-1	TRBV6-6	-	CASSPASDGGITEAFF	TGTGCCAGCAGCCCCGCCTCGGACGGAGGGATCACTGAAGCTTTCTTT
-	TRBJ1-5	TRBV6-5	-	CASSYGDSNQPQHF	TGTGCCAGCAGTTACGGGGATAGCAATCAGCCCCAGCATTTT
-	TRBJ1-5	TRBV27	TRBD1	CASSSTGHQPQHF	TGTGCCAGCAGTTCGACAGGGCATCAGCCCCAGCATTTT
-	TRBJ2-7	TRBV18	-	CASSPPGADYEQYF	TGTGCCAGCTCACCACCGGGGGCAGACTACGAGCAGTACTTC
-	TRBJ1-1	TRBV11-3	-	CASSTTRPTVEGTEAFF	TGTGCCAGCAGCACAACTCGACCGACAGTGGAGGGGACTGAAGCTTTCTTT
few	TRBJ1-1	TRBV19	-	CASKWGGSEAFF	TGTGCCAGTAAATGGGGAGGATCTGAAGCTTTCTTT
-	TRBJ2-2	TRBV6-5	TRBD1	CASSPGQGAIGELFF	TGTGCCAGCAGTCCGGGACAGGGGGCTATCGGGGAGCTGTTTTTT
-	TRBJ2-3	TRBV11-2	TRBD1	CASSLVPTGVVADTQYF	TGTGCCAGCAGCTTAGTCCCGACAGGGGTGGTAGCAGATACGCAGTATTTT
-	TRBJ1-1	TRBV28	-	CASSLTRPTEAFF	TGTGCCAGCAGCTTGACACGCCCCACTGAAGCTTTCTTT
-	TRBJ2-7	TRBV6-6	TRBD2	CASSYSAGVRYEQYF	TGTGCCAGCAGTTACTCCGCGGGAGTCCGGTACGAGCAGTACTTC
-	TRBJ2-7	TRBV11-2	-	CASSLGRGWNEQYF	TGTGCCAGCAGCTTAGGTCGGGGATGGAACGAGCAGTACTTC
-	TRBJ2-7	TRBV25-1	-	CASSARTVDSYEQYF	TGTGCCAGCAGTGCCCGGACCGTTGATTCCTACGAGCAGTACTTC
-	TRBJ2-1	TRBV5-1	-	CASRLLSSYNEQFF	TGCGCCAGCAGACTCCTAAGCTCCTACAATGAGCAGTTCTTC
-	TRBJ2-7	TRBV4-1	-	CASSLGSASPYEQYF	TGCGCCAGCAGCCTAGGGAGCGCGTCCCCCTACGAGCAGTACTTC
-	TRBJ2-1	TRBV4-1	-	CASSQGEGPNEQFF	TGCGCCAGCAGCCAGGGCGAGGGACCCAATGAGCAGTTCTTC
-	TRBJ2-7	TRBV5-1	-	CASSLAGLLGHEQYF	TGCGCCAGCAGCTTGGCCGGGCTGTTGGGCCACGAGCAGTACTTC
-	TRBJ2-7	TRBV10-3	TRBD2	CAIRGALAGTLGEQYF	TGTGCCATCAGGGGGGCCTTAGCGGGAACGCTGGGCGAGCAGTACTTC
-	TRBJ2-1	TRBV4-1	-	CASSQAGRASSNEQFF	TGCGCCAGCAGCCAAGCCGGGCGTGCCAGTAGCAATGAGCAGTTCTTC
-	TRBJ1-1	TRBV5-4	TRBD1	CASSLGQGLGEAFF	TGTGCCAGCAGCTTGGGACAGGGGCTAGGTGAAGCTTTCTTT
-	TRBJ2-1	TRBV28	-	CASSLVIYNEQFF	TGTGCCAGCAGTTTGGTGATATACAATGAGCAGTTCTTC
-	TRBJ2-7	TRBV6-5	-	CASSYGAHPLGEQYF	TGTGCCAGCAGTTACGGTGCCCATCCCCTGGGCGAGCAGTACTTC
-	TRBJ1-1	TRBV4-1	TRBD1	CASSPTGGITEAFF	TGCGCCAGCAGCCCGACAGGGGGCATCACTGAAGCTTTCTTT
once	TRBJ1-3	TRBV13	-	CASSFPLSSGNTIYF	TGTGCCAGCAGCTTTCCCCTTAGCTCTGGAAACACCATATATTTT
-	TRBJ1-3	TRBV7-9	-	CASSLDRASGNTIYF	TGTGCCAGCAGCTTAGATCGGGCGTCTGGAAACACCATATATTTT
-	TRBJ2-1	TRBV28	-	CASSLGPLWFF	TGTGCCAGCAGTTTGGGGCCGCTTTGGTTCTTC
-	TRBJ1-3	TRBV5-1	TRBD1	CASSHPGDRENVVGNTIYF	TGCGCCAGCAGCCACCCTGGGGACAGGGAAAATGTAGTTGGAAACACCATATATTTT
few	TRBJ1-5	TRBV7-2	TRBD1	CASSPRAGGREPQHF	TGTGCCAGCAGCCCTCGGGCAGGGGGCCGGGAGCCCCAGCATTTT
-	TRBJ2-3	TRBV5-1	TRBD2	CASSLGLSSGRPTDTQYF	TGCGCCAGCAGCTTGGGCCTGAGCAGCGGGAGGCCCACAGATACGCAGTATTTT
-	TRBJ1-3	TRBV10-2	-	CASMDGGSGNTIYF	TGCGCCAGCATGGACGGCGGCTCTGGAAACACCATATATTTT
once	TRBJ1-2	TRBV27	-	CASSINRESYGYTF	TGTGCCAGCAGTATAAACAGGGAGTCGTATGGCTACACCTTC
-	TRBJ1-1	TRBV5-4	-	CASSLGVNTEAFF	TGTGCCAGCAGCTTGGGTGTGAACACTGAAGCTTTCTTT
-	TRBJ2-1	TRBV7-6	TRBD2	CASSLKGLAYNEQFF	TGTGCCAGCAGCTTAAAGGGACTAGCCTACAATGAGCAGTTCTTC
-	TRBJ2-7	TRBV7-9	-	CASSQQGSYEQYF	TGTGCCAGCAGCCAACAGGGATCCTACGAGCAGTACTTC
-	TRBJ2-1	TRBV27	-	CASSLGQQYNEQFF	TGTGCCAGCAGTTTGGGCCAGCAATACAATGAGCAGTTCTTC
-	TRBJ2-2	TRBV10-2	-	CASSSRPAGELFF	TGCGCCAGCAGTTCTAGACCGGCCGGGGAGCTGTTTTTT
-	TRBJ1-1	TRBV7-6	-	CASSSLTWDGEAFF	TGTGCCAGCAGCTCCCTGACTTGGGACGGTGAAGCTTTCTTT
-	TRBJ2-7	TRBV5-4	-	CASSSDLSSYEQYF	TGTGCCAGCAGTTCGGACCTAAGCTCCTACGAGCAGTACTTC
few	TRBJ1-1	TRBV9	-	CASSEVGSNTEAFF	TGTGCCAGCAGCGAGGTAGGGTCGAACACTGAAGCTTTCTTT
-	TRBJ2-1	TRBV29-1	TRBD2	CSVEDLERPRGGLAGYNEQFF	TGCAGCGTTGAAGATCTCGAGAGGCCGAGAGGAGGACTAGCGGGGTACAATGAGCAGTTCTTC
-	TRBJ2-5	TRBV5-1	TRBD2	CASREGLAGQETQYF	TGCGCCAGCAGAGAGGGACTAGCGGGCCAAGAGACCCAGTACTTC
-	TRBJ2-1	TRBV13	TRBD2	CASSSRAGGRLGHEQFF	TGTGCCAGCAGCTCCCGAGCGGGAGGGAGATTAGGGCATGAGCAGTTCTTC
-	TRBJ2-7	TRBV2	-	CASSVSLTGTPDEQYF	TGTGCCAGCAGTGTCTCCCTGACAGGCACTCCTGACGAGCAGTACTTC